The present TCR beta chain was sequenced within a study of blood T cell repertoires in COVID-19. Overall study context: Sample material is recorded as cDNA or gDNA derived from T cells, B-cell-depleted T cells, or PBMCs.

CDR1 SGHTA and CDR2 FQGTGA come from the germline V gene. The CDR3 spans 14 residues. V shed 2 bases and J shed 13 bases, with 15 bases lying between them. Cohort allocation depended upon clinical history that participants reported. TCRdb's copy holds only in-frame clones and misses some; the assay was immunoSEQ multiplex PCR. The sample carries some 140,000 clones, about 86% recorded once. This clonotype was obtained from a middle-aged man with acute COVID-19. Sequenced material: PBMCs or T cells enriched from blood (not recorded which). This chain links TRBV7-3 with TRBJ1-6; tentatively, D is TRBD1 (5 bases). This CDR3 reads CASSLDPGIRPLHF. In nucleotides, the CDR3 is TGTGCCAGCAGCTTAGATCCAGGGATAAGGCCCCTCCACTTT.